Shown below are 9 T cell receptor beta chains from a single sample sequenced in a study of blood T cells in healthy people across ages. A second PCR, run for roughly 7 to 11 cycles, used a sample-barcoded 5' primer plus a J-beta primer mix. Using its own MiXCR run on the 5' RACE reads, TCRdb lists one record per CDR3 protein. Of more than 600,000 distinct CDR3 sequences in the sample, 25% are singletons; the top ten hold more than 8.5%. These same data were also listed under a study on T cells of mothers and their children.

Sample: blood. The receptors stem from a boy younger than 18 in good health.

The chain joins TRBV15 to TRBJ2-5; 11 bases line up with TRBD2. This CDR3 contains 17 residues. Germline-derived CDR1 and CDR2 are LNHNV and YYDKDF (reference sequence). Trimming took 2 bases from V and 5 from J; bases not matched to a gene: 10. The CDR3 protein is CATSRSSVLAGAETQYF. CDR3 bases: TGTGCCACCAGCAGAAGTTCTGTACTAGCGGGGGCGGAGACCCAGTACTTC.

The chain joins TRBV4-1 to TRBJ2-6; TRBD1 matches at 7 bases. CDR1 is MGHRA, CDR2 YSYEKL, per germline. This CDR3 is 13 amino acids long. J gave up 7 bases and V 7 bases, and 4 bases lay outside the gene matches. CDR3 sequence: CASNDRDANVLTF. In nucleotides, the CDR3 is TGCGCCAGCAACGACAGGGACGCCAACGTCCTGACTTTC.

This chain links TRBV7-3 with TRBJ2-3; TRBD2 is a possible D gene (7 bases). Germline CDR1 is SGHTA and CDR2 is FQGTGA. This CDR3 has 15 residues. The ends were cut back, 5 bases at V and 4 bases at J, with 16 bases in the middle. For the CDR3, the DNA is TGTGCCAGCAGCCAGACTGGGGGGGCTGCAGATACGCAGTATTTT. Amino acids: CASSQTGGAADTQYF.

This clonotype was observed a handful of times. DNA for the CDR3: TGTGCCAGCAGCCGTAGTGGTAGTGAAGCTTTCTTT. It translates to CASSRSGSEAFF. V and J are TRBV5-5 and TRBJ1-1; D uncertain. V gave up 4 bases and J gave up 7 bases, with 11 bases separating them. Germline CDR1 SGHKS, CDR2 YYEKEE (reference sequence). The CDR3 spans 12 residues.

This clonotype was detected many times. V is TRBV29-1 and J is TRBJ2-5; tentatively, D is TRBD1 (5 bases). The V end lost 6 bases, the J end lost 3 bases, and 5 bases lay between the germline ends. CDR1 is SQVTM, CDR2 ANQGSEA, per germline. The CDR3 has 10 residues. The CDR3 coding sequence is TGCAGCGTCAGGGAAGAGACCCAGTACTTC. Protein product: CSVREETQYF.

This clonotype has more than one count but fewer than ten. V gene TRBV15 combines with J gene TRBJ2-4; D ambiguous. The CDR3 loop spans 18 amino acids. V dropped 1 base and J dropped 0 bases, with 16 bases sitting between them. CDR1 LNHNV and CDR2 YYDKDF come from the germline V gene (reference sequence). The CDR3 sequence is CATSRVGDLPVAKNIQYF. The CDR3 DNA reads TGTGCCACCAGCAGAGTAGGAGATCTACCAGTAGCCAAAAACATTCAGTACTTC. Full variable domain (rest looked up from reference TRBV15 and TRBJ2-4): DAMVIQNPRYQVTQFGKPVTLSCSQTLNHNVMYWYQQKSSQAPKLLFHYYDKDFNNEADTPDNFQSRRPNTSFCFLDIRSPGLGDTAMYLCATSRVGDLPVAKNIQYFGAGTRLSVL.

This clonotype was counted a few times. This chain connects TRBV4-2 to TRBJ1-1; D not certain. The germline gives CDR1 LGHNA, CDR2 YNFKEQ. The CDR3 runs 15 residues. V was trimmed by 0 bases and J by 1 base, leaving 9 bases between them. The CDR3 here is CASSQDEGSNTEAFF. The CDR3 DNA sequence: TGTGCCAGCAGCCAAGATGAGGGTTCGAACACTGAAGCTTTCTTT.

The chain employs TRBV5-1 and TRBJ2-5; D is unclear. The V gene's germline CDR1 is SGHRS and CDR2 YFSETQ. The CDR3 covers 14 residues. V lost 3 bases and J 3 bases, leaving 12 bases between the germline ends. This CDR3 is CASSSGLLEETQYF. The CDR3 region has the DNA TGCGCCAGCAGCTCGGGCCTTCTGGAAGAGACCCAGTACTTC.

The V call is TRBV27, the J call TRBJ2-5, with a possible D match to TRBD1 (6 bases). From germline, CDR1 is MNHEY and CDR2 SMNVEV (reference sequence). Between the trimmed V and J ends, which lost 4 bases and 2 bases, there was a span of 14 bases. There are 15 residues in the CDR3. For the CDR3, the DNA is TGTGCCAGCAGTTCCAGGGGAGAGGGGCAAGAGACCCAGTACTTC. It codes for CASSSRGEGQETQYF.